This T cell receptor (beta chain) was obtained from a study of shared clonotypes between healthy human individuals. Study details: Donors were two women and a few men aged 18 to 49. Regarding the study as a whole: The sole specimen, blood, was sampled, and tissue repertoires likely differ. Among donors, clonotype sharing was expected to be affected by sequencing depth.

Regarding this clone: Antigen specificity is unknown.

CDR1 is MGHDK and CDR2 is SYGVNS in the germline V gene. CDR3 length: 16 residues. V was clipped by 3 bases and J by 9 bases; unmatched bases: 9. Repertoires were generated with immunoSEQ multiplex PCR, while TCRdb's copy carries only in-frame clones and drops some. Of roughly 510,000 clones listed, 75% to 80% are singletons. Specimen: PBMCs. J is TRBJ2-1 and V is TRBV25-1; 12 nucleotides match TRBD2. The receptor was derived from a woman aged 40 to 55 in good health. Some clones in this sample may be carry-over from other donors' samples. DNA of the CDR3: TGTGCCAGCAGTGACCCCCGACTAGCGGGAGCTTTTGAGCAGTTCTTC. It specifies CASSDPRLAGAFEQFF.